This T cell receptor beta chain was documented in a study of OX40 agonist ivuxolimab in advanced cancers. TCRdb's table, derived via immunoSEQ multiplex PCR, lists solely in-frame clones and lacks some. This sample has some 46,000 clones, with about 80% found just once. Trimming took off 4 bases at V and 0 bases at J, with 4 bases between the two ends. The CDR3 has 13 residues. Germline assignment: CDR1 SQVTM and CDR2 ANQGSEA. This TCR was recovered from an adult with an advanced solid tumor such as melanoma, head and neck, liver or kidney cancer. The source material was CD4+ or CD8+ T cells sorted from blood, sampled in a trial of the OX40 agonist ivuxolimab. This chain joins TRBV29-1 and TRBJ2-6; D call uncertain. The DNA for the CDR3 is TGCAGCGTTGTATCCTCTGGGGCCAACGTCCTGACTTTC. It translates to CSVVSSGANVLTF.